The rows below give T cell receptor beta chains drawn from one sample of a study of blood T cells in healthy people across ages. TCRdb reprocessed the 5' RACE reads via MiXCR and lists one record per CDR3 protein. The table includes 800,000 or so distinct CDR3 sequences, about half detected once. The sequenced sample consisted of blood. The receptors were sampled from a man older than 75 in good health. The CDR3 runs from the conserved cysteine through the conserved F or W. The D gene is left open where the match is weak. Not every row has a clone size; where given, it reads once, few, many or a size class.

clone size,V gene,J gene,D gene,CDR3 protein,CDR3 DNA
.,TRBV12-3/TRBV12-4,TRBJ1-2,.,CASSPPLGGGYTF,TGTGCCAGCAGTCCCCCATTAGGTGGTGGCTACACCTTC
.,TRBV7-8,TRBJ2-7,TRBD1,CASSPRDRAVYEQYF,TGTGCCAGCAGCCCCCGGGACAGGGCCGTGTACGAGCAGTACTTC
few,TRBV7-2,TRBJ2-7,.,CASSLEPGYEQYF,TGTGCCAGCAGCTTAGAACCCGGCTACGAGCAGTACTTC
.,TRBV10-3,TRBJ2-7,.,CAIRDELSYEQYF,TGTGCCATCAGGGACGAGTTGTCCTACGAGCAGTACTTC
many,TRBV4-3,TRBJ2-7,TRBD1,CASSQDYMGQEISYEQYF,TGCGCCAGCAGCCAAGATTATATGGGACAGGAGATCTCCTACGAGCAGTACTTC
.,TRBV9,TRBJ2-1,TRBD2,CASSVNSGRGAYNEQFF,TGTGCCAGCAGCGTAAATAGCGGGAGAGGGGCCTACAATGAGCAGTTCTTC
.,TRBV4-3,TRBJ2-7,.,CASSQGPPSSYEQYF,TGCGCCAGCAGCCAAGGACCGCCGAGCTCCTACGAGCAGTACTTC
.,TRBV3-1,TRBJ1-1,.,CASSQVRAGRAEAFF,TGTGCCAGCAGCCAAGTAAGGGCGGGACGCGCTGAAGCTTTCTTT
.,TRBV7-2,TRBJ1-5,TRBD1,CASTEAGGRNQPQPF,TGTGCCAGTACGGAGGCAGGGGGCCGCAATCAGCCCCAGCCTTTT
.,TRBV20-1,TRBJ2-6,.,CSARGGASGANVLTF,TGCAGTGCTAGAGGGGGAGCCTCTGGGGCCAACGTCCTGACTTTC
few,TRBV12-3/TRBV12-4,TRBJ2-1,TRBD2,CASRTSGTINEQFF,TGTGCCAGCAGGACTAGCGGGACTATCAATGAGCAGTTCTTC
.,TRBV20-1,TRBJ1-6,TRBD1,CSATQGDYNSPLHF,TGCAGTGCAACCCAGGGGGATTATAATTCACCCCTCCACTTT
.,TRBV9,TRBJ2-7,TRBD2,CASSVAGGGTKHEQYF,TGTGCCAGCAGCGTAGCGGGAGGAGGCACCAAACACGAGCAGTACTTC